These 32 T cell receptor beta chains originate from one sample sequenced in a study of shared clonotypes between healthy human individuals (dated by TCRdb to 2018 to 2021). The library was built by means of the immunoSEQ multiplex PCR assay. Not all clones reach the TCRdb copy of this immuneACCESS table, which keeps in-frame sequences only. Checked studies attribute under half of the gap to unresolved V genes and leave the rest unexplained. This sample comprises approximately 980,000 clones, around three quarters of them detected only once. Over 1.3% of the sample belongs to the ten largest clones. Source material: memory CD4+ T cells sorted from blood. The meaning of the sample's cell subset or site label: CD45RA-negative fraction. All receptors derive from a man younger than 35 in good health.

This chain joins TRBV9 and TRBJ2-3; 7 bases are a match to TRBD2. This CDR3 contains 14 residues. Germline V gene lookup returns CDR1 SGDLS and CDR2 YYNGEE. The trim removed 2 bases at V and 5 bases at J, leaving 5 bases unmatched. CDR3 residues: CASSVGGTKDTQYF. Here the CDR3 DNA reads TGTGCCAGCAGCGTCGGGGGGACCAAAGATACGCAGTATTTT.

This clone occurred a few times. Other nucleotide sequences in the sample specify the same CDR3. The chain carries TRBV13 and TRBJ1-6; D gene ambiguous. Germline loops: CDR1 PRHDT, CDR2 FYEKMQ (reference sequence). V was pared by 0 bases and J by 7 bases, with 4 bases between. The CDR3 length is 13 residues. CDR3 region: CASSLGLNSPLHF. The CDR3 DNA reads as TGTGCCAGCAGCTTAGGTTTAAATTCACCCCTCCACTTT.

The chain links TRBV4-3 to TRBJ1-5, with D tentatively TRBD1 (5 bases). Germline V CDR1 and CDR2: LGHNA, YSLEER. V lost 1 base to trimming and J lost 0 bases, with 13 bases between them. The CDR3 is made up of 17 amino acids. The CDR3 nucleotides read TGCGCCAGCAGCCAAGGTGGTCAGGGTTATAGCAATCAGCCCCAGCATTTT. Translated, it gives CASSQGGQGYSNQPQHF.

This clone was detected only once. The chain carries TRBV6-4 and TRBJ2-1, with TRBD2 matching over 7 bases. CDR1 MRHNA and CDR2 SNTAGT come from the germline V gene. CDR3 length equals 15 residues. With V trimmed by 11 bases and J by 2 bases, 12 bases remained unmatched. The CDR3 protein is CAYGTGGKTYNEQFF. The CDR3 region has the DNA TGTGCCTACGGGACGGGAGGTAAAACCTACAATGAGCAGTTCTTC.

This chain links TRBV25-1 with TRBJ1-2; 9 bases align to TRBD1. Trimming took 1 base from V and 8 from J; bases not matched to a gene: 2. CDR3 size: 13 residues. Germline V gene sequence: CDR1 MGHDK, CDR2 SYGVNS. CDR3 in DNA: TGTGCCAGCAGTGAATCGGGACAGGGAGGCTACACCTTC. This sequence encodes CASSESGQGGYTF.

The chain joins TRBV7-9 to TRBJ1-3, with 7 bases matching TRBD1. The V segment lost 1 base and the J segment 4 bases; nucleotides outside the gene matches: 7. Per the germline V gene, CDR1 is SEHNR and CDR2 is FQNEAQ (reference sequence). This CDR3 has 16 amino acids. CDR3 residues: CASSLEGAVGGNTIYF. The CDR3 DNA is TGTGCCAGCAGCTTAGAGGGGGCCGTCGGAGGAAACACCATATATTTT.

This clone has only a few counts. This CDR3 is also generated by other DNA sequences in the sample. J is TRBJ1-1 and V is TRBV7-9, with D possibly TRBD1 on 6 matching bases. V lost 5 bases and J 1 base, leaving 11 bases between the germline ends. Germline V gene sequence: CDR1 SEHNR, CDR2 FQNEAQ (reference sequence). The CDR3 has 14 amino acids. CDR3 nucleotide sequence: TGTGCCAGCAGCCTAGGGGGAGGGAACACTGAAGCTTTCTTT. This translates into CASSLGGGNTEAFF.

To note about this clone: At the DNA level, this CDR3 is encoded by other sequences in the same sample as well. V and J are TRBV11-2 and TRBJ1-3; D call uncertain. CDR3 size: 14 residues. With 1 base removed from V and 7 bases from J, the gap between germline ends came to 11 bases. Per the germline V gene, CDR1 is SGHAT and CDR2 is FQNNGV. The CDR3 DNA sequence: TGTGCCAGCAGCTTAGCAGTTTCGGGGAACACCATATATTTT. Amino acids: CASSLAVSGNTIYF.

This clone was detected a few times. This chain uses TRBV2 with TRBJ2-7; 8 bases fit TRBD2. The germline gives CDR1 SNHLY, CDR2 FYNNEI. V lost 4 bases to trimming and J lost 3 bases; unmatched junction nucleotides: 5. The CDR3 covers 14 residues. CDR3 DNA: TGTGCCAGCAGTGCGGATAGCGGGGTCTACGAGCAGTACTTC. Amino acids: CASSADSGVYEQYF.

In the case of this clone: One end of the junction fails to match germline, which may point to a read error. The genes are TRBV7-7 and TRBJ2-6; D gene ambiguous. Germline V gene sequence: CDR1 SSHAT, CDR2 FNYEAQ (reference sequence). The CDR3 runs to 16 residues. The CDR3 loop is CASSLGSSSGANVLTF. As DNA, the CDR3 is TGTGCTAGCAGCTTAGGGTCCAGCTCTGGGGCCAACGTCCTGACTTTC. The whole variable domain, remainder taken from reference TRBV7-7 and TRBJ2-6, is GAGVSQSPRYKVTKRGQDVTLRCDPISSHATLYWYQQALGQGPEFLTYFNYEAQPDKSGLPSDRFSAERPEGSISTLTIQRTEQRDSAMYRCASSLGSSSGANVLTFGAGSRLTVL.

This rearrangement joins TRBV19 to TRBJ1-2, with D tentatively TRBD1 (5 bases). This CDR3 comprises 14 residues. Germline CDR1 reads LNHDA; CDR2 reads SQIVND (reference sequence). Trimming took 2 bases from V and 4 from J, leaving 11 bases between them. CDR3 in DNA: TGTGCCAGTAGTATAATCGGGGACCGCTATGGCTACACCTTC. Encoded protein: CASSIIGDRYGYTF.

Worth noting for this clone: This may arise from a read error, as a much more abundant clone is one base away. For the CDR3, the DNA is TGTGCCAGCAGCTTACTAAATGAAAAACTGTTTTTT. This translates into CASSLLNEKLFF. The V gene is TRBV7-6, the J gene TRBJ1-4; no clear D. V lost 2 bases, J lost 5 bases, and 3 bases lay in between. The CDR3 loop spans 12 amino acids. Germline V lookup: CDR1 SGHVS, CDR2 FNYEAQ.

Only a few counts were recorded for this clone. This sample also contains other DNA sequences that code for the same CDR3. This chain uses TRBV7-6 with TRBJ2-3, with 9 bases fitting TRBD2. The germline gives CDR1 SGHVS, CDR2 FNYEAQ. CDR3 size: 16 residues. The V and J ends lost 1 base and 1 base, in that order; junction bases with no gene match: 3. CDR3 sequence (DNA): TGTGCCAGCAGCTTAGATGCGGGAGGGGGCACAGATACGCAGTATTTT. This encodes CASSLDAGGGTDTQYF.

A single count supports this clone. Other DNA sequences in the same sample also yield this CDR3. The chain links TRBV30 to TRBJ2-5; D is undetermined. The CDR3 has 11 amino acids. V gave up 5 bases and J gave up 5 bases, with 9 bases separating them. Germline V lookup: CDR1 GTSNPN, CDR2 SVGIG (reference sequence). CDR3 DNA sequence: TGTGCCTGGTCCAGCCTGGAGACCCAGTACTTC. It yields the protein CAWSSLETQYF.

Concerning this clone: Other DNA sequences within the sample encode an identical CDR3. The chain has TRBV7-9 and TRBJ2-7, with D tentatively TRBD1 (5 bases). CDR3 length: 13 amino acids. With 6 bases removed from V and 4 bases from J, the gap between germline ends came to 13 bases. Germline lookup yields CDR1 SEHNR and CDR2 FQNEAQ (reference sequence). This CDR3 is CASSPDSSYEQYF. CDR3 nucleotides: TGTGCCAGCAGTCCCGACAGCTCGTACGAGCAGTACTTC.

V and J are TRBV6-5 and TRBJ1-4, with D unresolved. The V gene's germline CDR1 is MNHEY and CDR2 SVGAGI. V was shortened by 5 bases and J by 8 bases, with 12 bases between the two germline ends. The CDR3 contains 13 residues. In DNA form, the CDR3 reads TGTGCCAGCAGTCCACTCCTCCGGGAAAAACTGTTTTTT. Amino acids: CASSPLLREKLFF.

This clone was seen more than once but under ten times. The chain joins TRBV13 to TRBJ2-1, with 10 bases fitting TRBD2. Germline CDR1 and CDR2: PRHDT and FYEKMQ (reference sequence). V dropped 5 bases and J dropped 3; count of bases not matched to a gene: 7. This CDR3 comprises 16 residues. This CDR3 is CASSIPTSGLYNEQFF. The CDR3 DNA reads as TGTGCCAGCAGCATCCCGACTAGCGGGCTCTACAATGAGCAGTTCTTC.

This chain uses TRBV18 with TRBJ1-2, with TRBD1 identical over 7 bases. Germline values: CDR1 KGHSH, CDR2 LQKENI. The V and J ends lost 0 bases and 7 bases, in that order; junction bases with no gene match: 5. The CDR3 totals 14 residues. DNA of the CDR3: TGTGCCAGCTCACCACCTACAGGGGCGGCTGGCTACACCTTC. It specifies CASSPPTGAAGYTF.

The chain couples TRBV5-1 to TRBJ2-3, with TRBD2 matching 8 bases. The CDR3 sequence is 15 residues long. Germline assignment: CDR1 SGHRS and CDR2 YFSETQ. V lost 4 bases to trimming and J lost 1 base; unmatched junction nucleotides: 5. In DNA, the CDR3 is TGCGCCAGCAGCATTAGCGGGGCGGGCACAGATACGCAGTATTTT. Its translation is CASSISGAGTDTQYF. Combining the CDR3 with reference TRBV5-1 and TRBJ2-3 gives the whole variable domain KAGVTQTPRYLIKTRGQQVTLSCSPISGHRSVSWYQQTPGQGLQFLFEYFSETQRNKGNFPGRFSGRQFSNSRSEMNVSTLELGDSALYLCASSISGAGTDTQYFGPGTRLTVL.

The chain joins TRBV5-4 to TRBJ2-5; 9 nucleotides match TRBD2. J gave up 1 base and V 3 bases, and 4 bases lay outside the gene matches. CDR1 and CDR2 from the germline V gene are SGHNT and YYREEE (reference sequence). This CDR3 comprises 15 residues. DNA of the CDR3: TGTGCCAGCAGCTCGCCTAGCGGGACCCAAGAGACCCAGTACTTC. Residues: CASSSPSGTQETQYF.

The chain couples TRBV2 to TRBJ1-5; 9 bases align to TRBD1. The CDR3 loop spans 14 amino acids. V dropped 6 bases and J dropped 6; count of bases not matched to a gene: 6. Germline CDR1 reads SNHLY; CDR2 reads FYNNEI. The CDR3 DNA sequence: TGTGCCAGCAGCGCGGACAGGGGAGGTCAGCCCCAGCATTTT. Protein product: CASSADRGGQPQHF.

V usage is TRBV6-5 and J usage is TRBJ2-7, with 9 bases that match TRBD1. The CDR3 contains 15 residues. The ends lost 7 bases at V and 4 bases at J; junction bases unmatched: 11. Germline loops: CDR1 MNHEY, CDR2 SVGAGI. This CDR3 reads CASTPGQGPTYEQYF. CDR3 sequence (DNA): TGTGCCAGCACCCCCGGACAGGGGCCAACATACGAGCAGTACTTC.

This clone showed up just a few times. The genes are TRBV2 and TRBJ2-3; TRBD1 matches at 9 bases. V shed 8 bases, J shed 0 bases, and the junction held 6 bases outside the gene matches. The CDR3 consists of 15 residues. The germline V gene has CDR1 SNHLY and CDR2 FYNNEI. The CDR3, as DNA: TGTGCCAGCGGACTGACAGGGGGAAGCACAGATACGCAGTATTTT. It encodes CASGLTGGSTDTQYF.

About this clone itself: It is likely a read error: a sequence one base away is far more abundant. V and J are TRBV7-9 and TRBJ2-1; TRBD2 agrees at 7 bases. The trim removed 0 bases at V and 8 bases at J, leaving 4 bases unmatched. Germline assignment: CDR1 SEHNR and CDR2 FQNEAQ (reference sequence). The CDR3 consists of 14 residues. The CDR3, as DNA: TGTGCCAGCAGCTTAGCGGGAGGGCCCTATGAGCAGTTCTTC. Translating it yields CASSLAGGPYEQFF.

The chain combines TRBV7-3 with TRBJ2-7; the match to TRBD1 covers 8 bases. V lost 5 bases and J lost 8; bases outside the gene matches: 11. CDR3 length equals 14 residues. From germline, CDR1 is SGHTA and CDR2 FQGTGA. The DNA of the CDR3 is TGTGCCAGCAGCCGATTGGGACAGGATGAAAAGCAGTACTTC. It encodes CASSRLGQDEKQYF.

The genes are TRBV6-5 and TRBJ1-3, with D possibly matching TRBD1 (5 bases). With 11 bases removed from V and 2 bases from J, the gap between germline ends came to 13 bases. The CDR3 is 13 residues long. The germline CDR1 and CDR2 sequences are MNHEY and SVGAGI. The CDR3, as DNA: TGTGCCGCAAGGGGTGGCCCTGGAAACACCATATATTTT. Amino acid sequence: CAARGGPGNTIYF.

J is TRBJ2-1 and V is TRBV2; 7 nucleotides agree with TRBD2. The CDR3 consists of 14 residues. V dropped 4 bases and J dropped 4; count of bases not matched to a gene: 4. Germline V gene sequence: CDR1 SNHLY, CDR2 FYNNEI. The CDR3 sequence is CASSVVSGYNEQFF. The CDR3, as DNA: TGTGCCAGCAGTGTCGTTAGCGGGTACAATGAGCAGTTCTTC.

The chain couples TRBV5-1 to TRBJ1-6; 8 bases are shared with TRBD1. The germline V gene encodes CDR1 SGHRS and CDR2 YFSETQ. There are 15 residues in the CDR3. Trimming took 4 bases from V and 9 from J; bases not matched to a gene: 9. CDR3 residues: CASSGGTGGSSPLHF. The CDR3, as DNA: TGCGCCAGCAGCGGCGGGACAGGAGGGAGTTCACCCCTCCACTTT.

The chain uses TRBV7-2 and TRBJ2-3, with TRBD2 matching over 10 bases. CDR3 length equals 16 residues. Germline assignment: CDR1 SGHTA and CDR2 FQGNSA. Germline trimming cut 3 bases from V and 1 base from J; bases unmatched to any gene: 4. The CDR3 region is CASSLLAGAGTDTQYF. The CDR3 nucleotides read TGTGCCAGCAGCTTGCTAGCGGGAGCGGGCACAGATACGCAGTATTTT.

The chain carries TRBV5-1 and TRBJ1-2; 9 positions agree with TRBD1. The germline V gene has CDR1 SGHRS and CDR2 YFSETQ. The CDR3 has 14 amino acids. V trimming: 2 bases; J trimming: 6 bases; junction bases outside the gene matches: 5. In nucleotides, the CDR3 is TGCGCCAGCAGCTTACAGGGGGCGGTAGATGGCTACACCTTC. Protein product: CASSLQGAVDGYTF.

This chain uses TRBV5-1 with TRBJ2-5; TRBD2 matches 11 bases. The germline CDR1 and CDR2 sequences are SGHRS and YFSETQ. With V trimmed by 4 bases and J by 4 bases, 9 bases remained unmatched. The CDR3 totals 16 residues. The CDR3 DNA sequence: TGCGCCAGCAGCCCGGGACTAGCGGCAGGAGGAGAGACCCAGTACTTC. As protein: CASSPGLAAGGETQYF. Looking up the rest from reference TRBV5-1 and TRBJ2-5 gives the full variable domain: KAGVTQTPRYLIKTRGQQVTLSCSPISGHRSVSWYQQTPGQGLQFLFEYFSETQRNKGNFPGRFSGRQFSNSRSEMNVSTLELGDSALYLCASSPGLAAGGETQYFGPGTRLLVL.

The chain uses TRBV5-1 and TRBJ1-2; D gene uncertain. The CDR3 spans 15 residues. Germline V gives CDR1 SGHRS, CDR2 YFSETQ. V lost 4 bases to trimming and J lost 3 bases, with 16 bases between them. The CDR3 sequence is CASSHNQGWDYGYTF. In nucleotides, the CDR3 is TGCGCCAGCAGCCACAATCAAGGGTGGGACTATGGCTACACCTTC.